A single sample gave rise to the 32 T cell receptor beta chains below, sequenced in a study of radiotherapy plus CTLA-4 blockade in lung cancer. Measured with immunoSEQ multiplex PCR; TCRdb has only the in-frame clones, and not every one. The table includes some 41,000 clones, less than 75% detected once. Material: peripheral blood, obtained from a patient treated with radiotherapy plus ipilimumab. The receptors derive from a human donor with non-small cell lung cancer who had a partial response to radiotherapy plus ipilimumab.

This clone was observed a few times. The V and J genes are TRBV6-6 and TRBJ2-3; 10 bases match TRBD2. Germline-derived CDR1 and CDR2 are MNHNY and SVGAGI (reference sequence). The J segment lost 6 bases and the V segment lost 6 bases, leaving 9 bases of the junction unmatched. CDR3 length equals 15 residues. The CDR3 spells CASRFGTSATDTQYF. As DNA, the CDR3 is TGTGCCAGCAGATTCGGGACTAGCGCTACGGATACGCAGTATTTT.

This chain uses TRBV9 with TRBJ2-2; 10 bases line up with TRBD2. CDR3 size: 15 residues. J gave up 6 bases and V 3 bases, and 5 bases lay outside the gene matches. CDR1 SGDLS and CDR2 YYNGEE come from the germline V gene. The CDR3 protein is CASSAFSGGAGELFF. In DNA form, the CDR3 reads TGTGCCAGCAGCGCCTTCAGCGGGGGGGCCGGGGAGCTGTTTTTT.

This clone was detected only a few times. The chain employs TRBV19 and TRBJ2-5, with 8 bases aligning to TRBD1. J was trimmed by 5 bases and V by 5 bases; bases with no gene match: 10. Germline CDR1 LNHDA, CDR2 SQIVND (reference sequence). The CDR3 has 15 residues. The CDR3 sequence: CASSPGQAIPETQYF. CDR3 nucleotides: TGTGCCAGTAGTCCGGGACAGGCGATACCCGAGACCCAGTACTTC.

V gene TRBV15 combines with J gene TRBJ2-7; a possible D gene is TRBD2 (6 bases). The CDR3 has 16 amino acids. Germline CDR1 reads LNHNV; CDR2 reads YYDKDF (reference sequence). Trimming pared 0 bases from V and 3 bases from J, leaving 15 bases between. As DNA, the CDR3 is TGTGCCACCAGCAGAGATCAGGAGGGGTTATACTACGAGCAGTACTTC. It translates to CATSRDQEGLYYEQYF.

This clone was counted only a few times. The CDR3 DNA reads as TGCGCCAGCAGCTCGAAGGGGGCGAGCACAGATACGCAGTATTTT. Translating it yields CASSSKGASTDTQYF. The chain couples TRBV5-1 to TRBJ2-3, with 7 bases that match TRBD1. Germline assignment: CDR1 SGHRS and CDR2 YFSETQ. The CDR3 is 15 residues long. The V and J ends lost 3 bases and 0 bases, in that order; junction bases with no gene match: 4.

The chain uses TRBV19 and TRBJ1-2, with 10 bases identical to TRBD1. V shed 2 bases and J 4 bases; nucleotides not matched to a gene: 4. Germline V CDR1 and CDR2: LNHDA, SQIVND (reference sequence). This CDR3 has 15 residues. The CDR3 sequence: CASSISGQGGYGYTF. As DNA, the CDR3 is TGTGCCAGTAGTATATCCGGACAGGGGGGCTATGGCTACACCTTC.

V is TRBV7-2 and J is TRBJ2-1; weak D call: TRBD2 (7 bases). The V and J ends lost 5 bases and 2 bases respectively, with 13 bases between them. In germline, CDR1 is SGHTA, CDR2 FQGNSA. This CDR3 comprises 15 residues. This CDR3 is CASSRGDTTYNEQFF. The CDR3 nucleotides read TGTGCCAGCAGCCGGGGGGACACCACCTACAATGAGCAGTTCTTC.

As regards this clone: An end of the junction does not agree with germline; a read error may underlie this. Other nucleotide sequences from this sample produce the same CDR3. This chain connects TRBV10-3 to TRBJ1-4; D might be TRBD1 (6 bases). CDR1 and CDR2 from the germline V gene are ENHRY and SYGVKD. The CDR3 loop spans 14 amino acids. CDR3 coding DNA: TGCGCCACCACCCGGGAACAGGGAAATGAAAAACTGTTTTTT. It yields the protein CATTREQGNEKLFF.

The genes are TRBV27 and TRBJ1-2, with a tentative D call TRBD1 (6 bases). This CDR3 spans 13 amino acids. Trimming left V 6 bases short and J 2 bases short, with 10 bases between. From germline, CDR1 is MNHEY and CDR2 SMNVEV (reference sequence). For the CDR3, the DNA is TGTGCCAGCAGCGCGACAGGCAACTATGGCTACACCTTC. Translated: CASSATGNYGYTF.

The CDR3 here is CASSLQGQVNEKLFF. In DNA, the CDR3 is TGCGCCAGCAGCTTGCAGGGACAGGTTAATGAAAAACTGTTTTTT. The chain recombines TRBV5-1 with TRBJ1-4; 8 nucleotides line up with TRBD1. This CDR3 has 15 amino acids. Germline V CDR1 and CDR2: SGHRS, YFSETQ. J gave up 4 bases and V 1 base, and 3 bases lay outside the gene matches.

CDR3 nucleotide sequence: TGTGCCAGCAGCTGGGGCGCAGGGAATACGCAGTATTTT. It encodes CASSWGAGNTQYF. The V and J genes are TRBV7-2 and TRBJ2-3, with TRBD1 as a possible D gene (5 bases). V lost 4 bases and J 7 bases, leaving 12 bases between the germline ends. The CDR3 is 13 amino acids. The germline CDR1 and CDR2 sequences are SGHTA and FQGNSA.

The genes are TRBV9 and TRBJ2-2; D might be TRBD2 (5 bases). Trimming removed 3 bases from V and 4 bases from J, with 10 bases in between. Germline V gene sequence: CDR1 SGDLS, CDR2 YYNGEE. CDR3 length: 14 amino acids. DNA of the CDR3: TGTGCCAGCAGCGACCGGGATTTCACCGGGGAGCTGTTTTTT. This sequence encodes CASSDRDFTGELFF.

A remark on this clone: At one boundary the junction diverges from the germline segment, which might be a read error. This specimen includes other DNA sequences encoding the same CDR3. The rearrangement links TRBV15 to TRBJ1-5, with no clear D. The germline V gene encodes CDR1 LNHNV and CDR2 YYDKDF (reference sequence). This CDR3 has 15 residues. Written as DNA, the CDR3 is TGCGCCACCAGCAGTGCGACGGGAGGGAATCAGCCCCAGCATTTT. Its protein is CATSSATGGNQPQHF.

The rearrangement uses TRBV5-1 and TRBJ2-3, with 8 positions matching TRBD1. The J segment lost 13 bases and the V segment lost 3 bases, leaving 10 bases of the junction unmatched. CDR1 and CDR2 (germline): SGHRS, YFSETQ. The CDR3 extends over 13 amino acids. The CDR3 here is CASSYQDREHEYF. As DNA, the CDR3 is TGCGCCAGCAGCTATCAGGACAGGGAACATGAGTATTTT.

About this clone: Additional DNA sequences in this sample encode the identical CDR3. The chain couples TRBV10-3 to TRBJ2-1, with 9 bases that match TRBD2. From germline, CDR1 is ENHRY and CDR2 SYGVKD. This CDR3 comprises 12 residues. V shed 9 bases and J 8 bases; nucleotides not matched to a gene: 5. The CDR3 sequence: CAIRAGGDEQFF. In DNA, the CDR3 is TGTGCCATTCGAGCGGGGGGCGATGAGCAGTTCTTC.

This clone was counted a few times. The chain joins TRBV10-3 to TRBJ1-2; the match to TRBD1 covers 7 bases. V trimming: 6 bases; J trimming: 2 bases; junction bases outside the gene matches: 6. The CDR3 loop spans 14 amino acids. Germline V gene data show CDR1 as ENHRY and CDR2 as SYGVKD. CDR3 loop: CAIRDRVENYGYTF. The CDR3 DNA follows: TGTGCCATCAGAGACAGGGTGGAGAACTATGGCTACACCTTC.

The chain's CDR3 is CSSDDGGGYGYTF. CDR3 nucleotide sequence: TGCAGCTCTGATGACGGCGGGGGTTATGGCTACACCTTC. This chain connects TRBV29-1 to TRBJ1-2, with a possible D match to TRBD1 (5 bases). Germline CDR1 and CDR2: SQVTM and ANQGSEA. Trimming took 8 bases from V and 5 from J, leaving 18 bases between them. The CDR3 runs 13 residues. Full variable domain (outside the CDR3, taken from reference TRBV29-1 and TRBJ1-2): SAVISQKPSRDICQRGTSLTIQCQVDSQVTMMFWYRQQPGQSLTLIATANQGSEATYESGFVIDKFPISRPNLTFSTLTVSNMSPEDSSIYLCSSDDGGGYGYTFGSGTRLTVV.

The chain is built from TRBV5-4 and TRBJ2-1, with D possibly matching TRBD2 (6 bases). Per germline, CDR1 SGHNT and CDR2 YYREEE (reference sequence). The CDR3 is 14 amino acids. Trimming removed 5 bases at V and 9 bases at J, with 18 bases between. The chain's CDR3 is CASREGLVSGEQFF. The DNA for the CDR3 is TGTGCCAGCAGGGAGGGGTTAGTATCGGGTGAGCAGTTCTTC.

CDR3 sequence: CASSLGAQETQYF. For the CDR3, the DNA is TGTGCCAGCAGCCTGGGGGCTCAAGAGACCCAGTACTTC. V gene TRBV7-3 combines with J gene TRBJ2-5; D is perhaps TRBD1 (6 bases). The V and J ends lost 5 bases and 2 bases respectively, with 9 bases between them. CDR1 and CDR2 (germline): SGHTA, FQGTGA. The CDR3 runs 13 residues.

V gene TRBV19 combines with J gene TRBJ2-2, with 8 positions matching TRBD1. CDR1 and CDR2 (germline): LNHDA, SQIVND (reference sequence). V shed 7 bases, J shed 8 bases, and the junction held 18 bases outside the gene matches. The CDR3 is 17 residues long. The CDR3 loop is CASIPPGRGLLMGELFF. CDR3 DNA sequence: TGTGCCAGTATCCCACCCGGCAGGGGGCTACTTATGGGGGAGCTGTTTTTT.

The V call is TRBV9, the J call TRBJ2-1, with D unclear. V was shortened by 0 bases and J by 3 bases, with 4 bases between the two germline ends. Germline CDR1 is SGDLS and CDR2 is YYNGEE. This CDR3 is 13 amino acids long. CDR3 bases: TGTGCCAGCAGCGTAGGCAGCTACAATGAGCAGTTCTTC. As protein: CASSVGSYNEQFF.

This sequence joins TRBV5-1 and TRBJ2-7; TRBD2 might be the D (6 bases). Trimming pared 4 bases from V and 7 bases from J, leaving 15 bases between. There are 13 residues in the CDR3. Germline CDR1 is SGHRS and CDR2 is YFSETQ. Here the CDR3 reads CASSITAAGEQYF. CDR3 bases: TGCGCCAGCAGCATTACGGCGGCGGGGGAGCAGTACTTC.

The chain is built from TRBV5-1 and TRBJ1-3; 8 bases line up with TRBD1. The germline V gene encodes CDR1 SGHRS and CDR2 YFSETQ. After removal of 4 bases from V and 4 bases from J, the junction contained 4 bases not matched to a gene. The CDR3 covers 14 residues. This CDR3 reads CASSTGTGGNTIYF. The DNA of the CDR3 is TGCGCCAGCAGCACCGGGACAGGCGGAAACACCATATATTTT. Full variable domain (rest looked up from reference TRBV5-1 and TRBJ1-3): KAGVTQTPRYLIKTRGQQVTLSCSPISGHRSVSWYQQTPGQGLQFLFEYFSETQRNKGNFPGRFSGRQFSNSRSEMNVSTLELGDSALYLCASSTGTGGNTIYFGEGSWLTVV.

This clone has only a few counts. The V call is TRBV7-3, the J call TRBJ1-6; 7 bases line up with TRBD1. The CDR3 is made up of 14 amino acids. Germline CDR1 SGHTA, CDR2 FQGTGA. V shed 4 bases, J shed 10 bases, and the junction held 7 bases outside the gene matches. The DNA of the CDR3 is TGTGCCAGCAGCTCGACAGGGTCAAGGTCACCCCTCCACTTT. It codes for CASSSTGSRSPLHF.

This sequence joins TRBV30 and TRBJ2-5; 13 bases are a match to TRBD2. The J segment lost 4 bases and the V segment lost 0 bases, leaving 8 bases of the junction unmatched. This CDR3 region has 17 residues. Germline values: CDR1 GTSNPN, CDR2 SVGIG (reference sequence). CDR3 sequence (DNA): TGTGCCTGGAGTGTGGGACTAGCGGGGCCTGGGGGAGAGACCCAGTACTTC. Encoded protein: CAWSVGLAGPGGETQYF. Full variable domain (outside the CDR3, taken from reference TRBV30 and TRBJ2-5): SQTIHQWPATLVQPVGSPLSLECTVEGTSNPNLYWYRQAAGRGLQLLFYSVGIGQISSEVPQNLSASRPQDRQFILSSKKLLLSDSGFYLCAWSVGLAGPGGETQYFGPGTRLLVL.

The DNA for the CDR3 is TGTGCCAGTAGCAGCGGGACAGGACCTAACACTGAAGCTTTCTTT. Translation: CASSSGTGPNTEAFF. This chain uses TRBV19 with TRBJ1-1; TRBD1 agrees at 8 bases. This CDR3 has 15 residues. Per the germline V gene, CDR1 is LNHDA and CDR2 is SQIVND (reference sequence). V trimming: 6 bases; J trimming: 2 bases; junction bases outside the gene matches: 8.

V gene TRBV2 combines with J gene TRBJ1-5; 9 positions match TRBD1. The CDR3 covers 14 residues. The germline CDR1 and CDR2 sequences are SNHLY and FYNNEI. With V trimmed by 6 bases and J by 7 bases, 7 bases remained unmatched. The CDR3 DNA sequence: TGTGCCAGCAGCGTTTGGACAGGGGAACAGCCCCAGCATTTT. Protein product: CASSVWTGEQPQHF.

The gene calls are TRBV11-3 and TRBJ2-7; tentative D call: TRBD1 (6 bases). This CDR3 comprises 15 residues. V dropped 0 bases and J dropped 6 bases, with 15 bases sitting between them. Germline V lookup: CDR1 SGHNT, CDR2 YENEEA. CDR3 sequence reads: CASSLDDAGRGEQYF. The DNA for the CDR3 is TGTGCCAGCAGCTTAGATGATGCGGGCAGGGGCGAGCAGTACTTC. Looking up the rest from reference TRBV11-3 and TRBJ2-7 gives the full variable domain: EAGVVQSPRYKIIEKKQPVAFWCNPISGHNTLYWYLQNLGQGPELLIRYENEEAVDDSQLPKDRFSAERLKGVDSTLKIQPAELGDSAVYLCASSLDDAGRGEQYFGPGTRLTVT.

This chain links TRBV16 with TRBJ1-1; D possibly corresponds to TRBD1 (5 bases). The CDR3 runs 14 residues. V was cut by 5 bases and J by 0 bases, with 10 bases left in between. Per germline, CDR1 KGHSY and CDR2 FQNENV. The CDR3 DNA reads as TGTGCCAGCAGCTTAGGACACATGAACACTGAAGCTTTCTTT. Encoded protein: CASSLGHMNTEAFF.

The V gene is TRBV7-8, the J gene TRBJ1-3; maybe TRBD1 (6 bases). The CDR3 extends over 14 amino acids. Between the trimmed V and J ends, which lost 1 base and 3 bases, there was a span of 7 bases. Germline CDR1 and CDR2: SGHVS and FQNEAQ. The CDR3 bases are TGTGCCAGCAGCTTAGACAGGGTTGGAAACACCATATATTTT. Protein: CASSLDRVGNTIYF.

This chain connects TRBV10-1 to TRBJ2-1; the match to TRBD2 covers 7 bases. V trimming: 8 bases; J trimming: 4 bases; junction bases outside the gene matches: 20. The CDR3 is 18 residues long. Germline V gene lookup returns CDR1 WNHNN and CDR2 SYGVQD (reference sequence). The CDR3 coding sequence is TGCGCCAGCCTGGTCCCTCTCGAACTAGCGAGAATTTACAATGAGCAGTTCTTC. It codes for CASLVPLELARIYNEQFF.

This clone was counted only a few times. CDR3 in DNA: TGTGCCAGCAGCAAAGCGCGGACGGGACAAGAGACCCAGTACTTC. Translating gives CASSKARTGQETQYF. This sequence joins TRBV21-1 and TRBJ2-5; the D call in the table, TRBD2, was not verified against the DNA. TRBV21-1 counts as a pseudogene. This CDR3 has 15 residues.